What follows are 5 T cell receptor beta chains derived from one specimen sequenced in a study of blood T cell repertoires in COVID-19. The assay was immunoSEQ multiplex PCR, and TCRdb's table has in-frame clones only and misses some. The sample lists 140,000 to 150,000 clones; about nine tenths were seen once. The sequenced sample consisted of PBMCs or T cells enriched from blood (not recorded which). These receptors were collected from a man aged 45-60 years who had recovered from COVID-19.

Only one count was recorded for this clone. This rearrangement joins TRBV27 to TRBJ1-1; D is possibly TRBD1 (6 bases). The CDR3 runs 15 residues. The germline V gene encodes CDR1 MNHEY and CDR2 SMNVEV (reference sequence). The V end lost 4 bases, the J end lost 4 bases, and 16 bases lay between the germline ends. CDR3 protein: CASSSHRVGGTEAFF. The CDR3 coding sequence is TGTGCCAGCAGTTCCCACAGGGTTGGCGGCACTGAAGCTTTCTTT.

The gene calls are TRBV14 and TRBJ2-1; 11 positions match TRBD2. Germline CDR1 SGHDN, CDR2 FVKESK. J gave up 9 bases and V 4 bases, and 11 bases lay outside the gene matches. This CDR3 contains 16 residues. This CDR3 reads CASSPPTLAGGTEQFF. The CDR3 nucleotides read TGTGCCAGCAGCCCCCCAACCTTAGCGGGAGGGACTGAGCAGTTCTTC. The variable domain in full, completed from reference TRBV14 and TRBJ2-1, reads EAGVTQFPSHSVIEKGQTVTLRCDPISGHDNLYWYRRVMGKEIKFLLHFVKESKQDESGMPNNRFLAERTGGTYSTLKVQPAELEDSGVYFCASSPPTLAGGTEQFFGPGTRLTVL.

The chain has TRBV5-5 and TRBJ1-5, with D possibly being TRBD1 (5 bases). V lost 6 bases to trimming and J lost 4 bases, with 17 bases between them. Germline assignment: CDR1 SGHKS and CDR2 YYEKEE (reference sequence). The CDR3 covers 15 residues. CDR3 nucleotides: TGTGCCAGCACCTACACCGCAGGGATGAATCAGCCCCAGCATTTT. Amino acid sequence: CASTYTAGMNQPQHF.

This clone was counted a single time. V usage is TRBV6-1 and J usage is TRBJ1-1; no firm D call. V gave up 1 base and J gave up 1 base, with 4 bases separating them. The V gene's germline CDR1 is MNHNS and CDR2 SASEGT. This CDR3 is 13 amino acids long. The CDR3 spells CASSEGQNTEAFF. The CDR3 DNA is TGTGCCAGCAGTGAAGGACAGAACACTGAAGCTTTCTTT.

This clone came up a few times. V and J are TRBV7-9 and TRBJ1-1, with TRBD1 matching over 9 bases. CDR3 length equals 13 residues. Germline V lookup: CDR1 SEHNR, CDR2 FQNEAQ (reference sequence). V shed 5 bases and J 4 bases; nucleotides not matched to a gene: 2. The DNA of the CDR3 is TGTGCCAGCAGCCCACAGGGGGCCACTGAAGCTTTCTTT. Translating it yields CASSPQGATEAFF.